These T cell receptor beta chains were read from a single sample in a study of control samples from healthy donors and cancer patients. Measured with immunoSEQ multiplex PCR; TCRdb has only the in-frame clones, and not every one. The sample consists of 95,000 to 150,000 clones, roughly 90% of them appearing once. Specimen: blood. These receptors came from a woman younger than 35 in good health. Each CDR3 is given with its conserved first and last residue. Fields, in order: J gene, clone size, V gene, D gene, CDR3 protein, CDR3 DNA. A D gene is named only where the DNA matches it firmly. The listing skips clone size in some rows; elsewhere it reads once, few, many or a size class.

TRBJ1-5	.	TRBV27	.	CASSLKPLGRGRQPQHF	TGTGCCAGCAGTTTAAAGCCCCTAGGGAGGGGGAGACAGCCCCAGCATTTT
TRBJ1-1	.	TRBV28	.	CASSLMGGDPQGQAFF	TGTGCCAGCAGTCTCATGGGGGGGGACCCACAGGGACAAGCTTTCTTT
TRBJ1-6	.	TRBV7-2	.	CASSLVASYLNSPLHF	TGTGCCAGCAGCTTAGTGGCCTCGTATCTCAATTCACCCCTCCACTTT
TRBJ2-3	.	TRBV4-1	.	CASSQVPLVGTDTQYF	TGCGCCAGCAGCCAAGTACCCCTGGTGGGAACAGATACGCAGTATTTT
TRBJ2-3	.	TRBV24-1	.	CATSDVARDTDTQYF	TGTGCCACCAGCGATGTAGCGAGAGACACAGATACGCAGTATTTT
TRBJ2-3	.	TRBV27	.	CASSLPGHPVSTDTQYF	TGTGCCAGCAGTTTACCGGGACACCCAGTTAGCACAGATACGCAGTATTTT
TRBJ1-2	medium-sized	TRBV28	.	CASSLAAGYTF	TGTGCCAGCAGCCTCGCCGCGGGCTACACCTTC
TRBJ2-6	.	TRBV7-2	.	CASSSSRASGANVLTF	TGTGCCAGCAGCTCCTCCAGGGCTAGTGGGGCCAACGTCCTGACTTTC
TRBJ1-2	.	TRBV20-1	.	CSARDVTDWTF	TGCAGTGCTAGAGATGTTACGGATTGGACCTTC
TRBJ2-5	.	TRBV7-2	.	CASSQNAGLQETQYF	TGTGCCAGCAGCCAAAACGCGGGGTTACAAGAGACCCAGTACTTC
TRBJ1-1	.	TRBV18	.	CASSLNKPGFEAFF	TGTGCCAGCTCATTAAATAAACCGGGGTTTGAAGCTTTCTTT